This TCR beta chain came from a study of T cell repertoires in cytomegalovirus infection. Germline loops: CDR1 SGHDN, CDR2 FVKESK. Trimming removed 4 bases from V and 1 base from J, with 10 bases in between. The CDR3 spans 14 residues. TCRdb ran MiXCR on the reads and lists one entry per CDR3 protein. The table lists 250,000 or so distinct CDR3 sequences, about 12% of them singletons, with 1.5% to 2% in the top ten. General study results and limits: HLA-C-restricted CMV-specific TCR beta clonotypes prevailed in the ex vivo response. Based on cumulative public TCR beta family frequency, carriers of CMV plus the relevant HLA were identified.

To note about this clonotype: Its antigen remains unidentified.

The sample was PBMCs. The rearrangement links TRBV14 to TRBJ1-1; D gene ambiguous. The sequence came from a human donor in good health (CMV status not recorded). Some clones in this sample may be carry-over from other donors' samples. The CDR3 here is CASSRPPGNTEAFF. CDR3 DNA sequence: TGTGCCAGCAGCCGACCCCCCGGGAACACTGAAGCTTTCTTT.